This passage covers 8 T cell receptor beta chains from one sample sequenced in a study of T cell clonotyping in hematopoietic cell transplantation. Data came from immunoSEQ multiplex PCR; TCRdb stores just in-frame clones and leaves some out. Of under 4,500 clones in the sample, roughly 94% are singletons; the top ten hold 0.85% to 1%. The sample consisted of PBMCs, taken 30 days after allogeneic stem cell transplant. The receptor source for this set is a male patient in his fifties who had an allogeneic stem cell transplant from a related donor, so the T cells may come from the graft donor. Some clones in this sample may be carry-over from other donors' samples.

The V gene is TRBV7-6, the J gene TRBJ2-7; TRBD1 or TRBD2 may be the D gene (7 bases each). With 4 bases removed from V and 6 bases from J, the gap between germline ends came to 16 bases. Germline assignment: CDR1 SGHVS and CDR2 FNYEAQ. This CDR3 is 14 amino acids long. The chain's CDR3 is CASSSGGGGAEQYF. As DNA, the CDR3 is TGTGCCAGCAGCTCCGGGGGAGGGGGCGCCGAGCAGTACTTC.

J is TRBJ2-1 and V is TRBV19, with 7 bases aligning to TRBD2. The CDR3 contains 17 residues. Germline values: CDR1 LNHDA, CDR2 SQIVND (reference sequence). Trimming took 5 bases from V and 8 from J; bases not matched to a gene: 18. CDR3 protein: CASSPERSPGSGDEQFF. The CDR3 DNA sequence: TGTGCCAGTAGTCCCGAGAGGAGTCCCGGGAGCGGGGATGAGCAGTTCTTC.

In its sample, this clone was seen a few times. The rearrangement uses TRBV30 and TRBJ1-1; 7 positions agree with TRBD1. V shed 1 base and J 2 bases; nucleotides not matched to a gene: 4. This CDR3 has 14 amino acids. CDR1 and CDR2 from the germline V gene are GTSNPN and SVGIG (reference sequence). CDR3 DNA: TGTGCCTGGAGTGCGGGACAGATTAACACTGAAGCTTTCTTT. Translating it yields CAWSAGQINTEAFF. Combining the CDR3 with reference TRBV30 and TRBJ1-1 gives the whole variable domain SQTIHQWPATLVQPVGSPLSLECTVEGTSNPNLYWYRQAAGRGLQLLFYSVGIGQISSEVPQNLSASRPQDRQFILSSKKLLLSDSGFYLCAWSAGQINTEAFFGQGTRLTVV.

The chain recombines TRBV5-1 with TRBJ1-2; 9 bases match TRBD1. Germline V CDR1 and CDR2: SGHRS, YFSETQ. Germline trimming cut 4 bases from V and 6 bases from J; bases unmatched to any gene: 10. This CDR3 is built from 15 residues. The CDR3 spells CASSGGTGLLDGYTF. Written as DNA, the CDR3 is TGCGCCAGCAGCGGAGGGACAGGGTTACTTGATGGCTACACCTTC.

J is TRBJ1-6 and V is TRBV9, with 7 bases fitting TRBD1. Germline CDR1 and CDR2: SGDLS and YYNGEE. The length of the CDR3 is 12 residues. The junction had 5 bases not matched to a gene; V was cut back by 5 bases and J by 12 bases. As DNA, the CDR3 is TGTGCCAGCAGGGAGGGGGCCGGACCCCTCCACTTT. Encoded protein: CASREGAGPLHF.

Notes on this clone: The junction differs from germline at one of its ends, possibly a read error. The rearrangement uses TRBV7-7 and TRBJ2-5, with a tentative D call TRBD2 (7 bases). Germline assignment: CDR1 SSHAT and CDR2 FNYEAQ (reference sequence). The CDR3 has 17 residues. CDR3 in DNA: TGTGCTAGCAGCTCGCCGGGGCCGGGGGGCCAACAAGAGACCCAGTACTTC. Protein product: CASSSPGPGGQQETQYF.

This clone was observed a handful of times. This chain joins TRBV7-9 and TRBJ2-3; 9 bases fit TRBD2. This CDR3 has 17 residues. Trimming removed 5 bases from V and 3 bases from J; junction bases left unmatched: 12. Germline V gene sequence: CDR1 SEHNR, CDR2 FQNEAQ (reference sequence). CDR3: CASSIPFSGSRTDTQYF. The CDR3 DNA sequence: TGTGCCAGCAGCATTCCATTTAGCGGGAGTCGTACAGATACGCAGTATTTT.

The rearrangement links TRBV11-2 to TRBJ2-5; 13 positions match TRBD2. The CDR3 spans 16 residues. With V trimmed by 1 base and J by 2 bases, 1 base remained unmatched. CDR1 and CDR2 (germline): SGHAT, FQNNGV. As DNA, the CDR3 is TGTGCCAGCAGCTTAGGGGGACTAGCGGGGCAAGAGACCCAGTACTTC. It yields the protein CASSLGGLAGQETQYF.